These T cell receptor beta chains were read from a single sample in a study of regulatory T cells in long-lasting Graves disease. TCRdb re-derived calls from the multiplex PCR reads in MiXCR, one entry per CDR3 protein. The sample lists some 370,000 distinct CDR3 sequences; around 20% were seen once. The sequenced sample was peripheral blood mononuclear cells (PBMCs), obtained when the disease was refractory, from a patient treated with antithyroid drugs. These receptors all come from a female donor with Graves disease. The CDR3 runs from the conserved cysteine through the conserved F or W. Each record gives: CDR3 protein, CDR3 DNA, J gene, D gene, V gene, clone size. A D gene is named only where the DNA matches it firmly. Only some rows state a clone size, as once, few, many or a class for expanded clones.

CASSTLPGQRNTEAFF | TGTGCCAGTAGTACCCTACCGGGACAGAGGAACACTGAAGCTTTCTTT | TRBJ1-1 | TRBD1 | TRBV19 | .
CASSAGLNYEQYF | TGTGCCAGCAGCGCCGGACTAAACTACGAGCAGTACTTC | TRBJ2-7 | . | TRBV6-1 | many
CASSQAGEGETQYF | TGTGCCAGCAGTCAGGCGGGAGAGGGGGAGACCCAGTACTTC | TRBJ2-5 | TRBD2 | TRBV12-3/TRBV12-4 | many
CAISGGAGSGNPEDIQYF | TGTGCCATCAGTGGGGGGGCCGGTAGCGGGAACCCGGAGGACATTCAGTACTTC | TRBJ2-4 | TRBD2 | TRBV10-3 | .
CASSYSGRYEQYF | TGTGCCAGCAGTTACTCGGGACGGTACGAGCAGTACTTC | TRBJ2-7 | . | TRBV6-5 | .
CASSPWGHAGELFF | TGTGCCAGCAGCCCTTGGGGGCACGCCGGGGAGCTGTTTTTT | TRBJ2-2 | . | TRBV7-9 | .
CASSYSGTSTGELFF | TGTGCCAGCAGTTACTCGGGGACTAGCACCGGGGAGCTGTTTTTT | TRBJ2-2 | TRBD2 | TRBV6-6 | few
CASSFSGTANSGNTIYF | TGTGCCAGCAGCTTTTCGGGTACGGCCAACTCTGGAAACACCATATATTTT | TRBJ1-3 | . | TRBV5-5 | .
CASSLMGGWEQYF | TGTGCCAGCAGCTTAATGGGGGGATGGGAGCAGTACTTC | TRBJ2-7 | . | TRBV7-3 | few
CAISGGQGPYEQYF | TGTGCCATCAGTGGGGGACAGGGACCATACGAGCAGTACTTC | TRBJ2-7 | TRBD1 | TRBV10-3 | .
CASRRVAGANTGELFF | TGTGCCAGCAGACGGGTCGCGGGAGCGAACACCGGGGAGCTGTTTTTT | TRBJ2-2 | TRBD2 | TRBV7-2 | .
CSVEEGGDYGYTF | TGCAGCGTTGAAGAAGGGGGCGACTATGGCTACACCTTC | TRBJ1-2 | TRBD1 | TRBV29-1 | .
CASSLGRGQSSNEKLFF | TGCGCCAGCAGCTTGGGCAGGGGGCAGTCGTCTAATGAAAAACTGTTTTTT | TRBJ1-4 | TRBD1 | TRBV5-1 | many
CASSVNWGTEAFF | TGTGCCAGCAGCGTTAACTGGGGGACTGAAGCTTTCTTT | TRBJ1-1 | . | TRBV9 | .
CATRVTDTQYF | TGTGCCACAAGGGTCACAGATACGCAGTATTTT | TRBJ2-3 | . | TRBV28 | .
CASRGPGTGFEKLFF | TGTGCCAGCAGGGGCCCCGGGACAGGGTTTGAAAAACTGTTTTTT | TRBJ1-4 | TRBD1 | TRBV2 | many
CASSLGIGTTYEQYF | TGTGCCAGCAGCCTTGGGATTGGGACCACCTACGAGCAGTACTTC | TRBJ2-7 | . | TRBV5-4 | few
CASSMYGDSNQPQHF | TGTGCCAGTAGTATGTACGGGGATAGCAATCAGCCCCAGCATTTT | TRBJ1-5 | . | TRBV19 | .
CASSRDSGGNQPQHF | TGTGCCAGCAGCAGGGACAGCGGGGGTAATCAGCCCCAGCATTTT | TRBJ1-5 | TRBD1 | TRBV2 | many
CASSMGQGFTEAFF | TGTGCCAGTAGTATGGGACAGGGGTTCACTGAAGCTTTCTTT | TRBJ1-1 | TRBD1 | TRBV19 | .
CASSSTGGLNYGYTF | TGTGCCAGCAGTTCAACAGGGGGATTAAACTATGGCTACACCTTC | TRBJ1-2 | TRBD1 | TRBV3-1 | few
CATRAGETQYF | TGTGCCACCAGAGCAGGGGAGACCCAGTACTTC | TRBJ2-5 | . | TRBV19 | .
CASSSDSSPNYGYTF | TGTGCCAGCAGTTCAGACAGTTCCCCTAACTATGGCTACACCTTC | TRBJ1-2 | . | TRBV27 | many